This T cell receptor (beta chain) was sequenced for a study of vaccination and CD4 T cells after COVID-19. The treatment denotes: roughly nine-day PBMC culture with coronavirus spike peptide pools or control peptides (ViraFEST assay). CD4+ T lymphocytes from the unexposed donor were collected before the COVID-19 pandemic (2011-2018). This clonotype was detected only a few times. Its specificity is unknown. This CDR3 is built from 16 residues. From germline, CDR1 is SGHTA and CDR2 FQGNSA. V lost 5 bases and J lost 10; bases outside the gene matches: 9. The Oncomine TCR Beta short-read assay sequenced DNA from cultured CD4+ T cells. TCRdb re-analysed the PCR reads in MiXCR, keeping a single row per CDR3 protein. The data show roughly 7,600 distinct CDR3 sequences, over 30% seen once.

This receptor was obtained from a human donor in good health. Sequences were obtained from CD4+ T cells from blood, cultured in vitro. The V gene is TRBV7-2, the J gene TRBJ1-6, with 12 positions matching TRBD1. DNA for the CDR3: TGTGCCAGCAGCCTCCTGGGACAGGGGGCACGGTCACCCCTCCACTTT. Translated, it gives CASSLLGQGARSPLHF.